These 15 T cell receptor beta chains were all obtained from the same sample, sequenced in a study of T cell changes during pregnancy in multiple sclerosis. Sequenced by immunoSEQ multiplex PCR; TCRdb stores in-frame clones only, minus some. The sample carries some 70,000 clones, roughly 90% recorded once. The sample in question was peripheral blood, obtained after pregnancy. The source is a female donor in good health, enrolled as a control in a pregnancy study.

CDR3 DNA: TGTGCCAGCAGCCGAAATAGACAGTACCAAGAGACCCAGTACTTC. It specifies CASSRNRQYQETQYF. J is TRBJ2-5 and V is TRBV7-8; the D gene is possibly TRBD1 (5 bases). Germline-derived CDR1 and CDR2 are SGHVS and FQNEAQ. V lost 5 bases to trimming and J lost 0 bases, with 13 bases between them. CDR3 length: 15 amino acids.

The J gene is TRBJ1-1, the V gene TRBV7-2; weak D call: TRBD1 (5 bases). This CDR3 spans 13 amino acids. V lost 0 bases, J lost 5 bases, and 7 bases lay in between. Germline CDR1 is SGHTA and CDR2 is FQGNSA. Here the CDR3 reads CASSLAGPTEAFF. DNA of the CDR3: TGTGCCAGCAGCTTAGCGGGGCCGACTGAAGCTTTCTTT.

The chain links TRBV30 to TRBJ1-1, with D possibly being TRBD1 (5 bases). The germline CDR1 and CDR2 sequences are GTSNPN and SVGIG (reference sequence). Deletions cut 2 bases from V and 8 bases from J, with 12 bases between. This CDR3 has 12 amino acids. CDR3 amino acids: CAWSRETVEAFF. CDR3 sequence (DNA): TGTGCCTGGAGTCGGGAGACAGTCGAAGCTTTCTTT.

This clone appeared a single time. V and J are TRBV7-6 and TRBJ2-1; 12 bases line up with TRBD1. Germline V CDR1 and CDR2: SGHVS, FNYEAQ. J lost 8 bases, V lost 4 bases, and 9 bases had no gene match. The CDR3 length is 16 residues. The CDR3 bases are TGTGCCAGCAGCTCCCGGGGACAGGGGGCTTGGGATGAGCAGTTCTTC. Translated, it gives CASSSRGQGAWDEQFF. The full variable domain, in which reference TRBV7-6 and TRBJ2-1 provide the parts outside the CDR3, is GAGVSQSPRYKVTKRGQDVALRCDPISGHVSLYWYRQALGQGPEFLTYFNYEAQQDKSGLPNDRFSAERPEGSISTLTIQRTEQRDSAMYRCASSSRGQGAWDEQFFGPGTRLTVL.

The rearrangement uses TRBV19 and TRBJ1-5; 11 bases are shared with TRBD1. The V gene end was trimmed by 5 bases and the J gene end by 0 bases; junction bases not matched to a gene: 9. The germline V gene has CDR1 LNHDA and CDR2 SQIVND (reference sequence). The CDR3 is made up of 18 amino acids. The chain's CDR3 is CASSLRGQGADSNQPQHF. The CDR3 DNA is TGTGCCAGTAGTCTTAGAGGACAGGGGGCGGATAGCAATCAGCCCCAGCATTTT. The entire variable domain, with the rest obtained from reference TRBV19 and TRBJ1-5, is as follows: DGGITQSPKYLFRKEGQNVTLSCEQNLNHDAMYWYRQDPGQGLRLIYYSQIVNDFQKGDIAEGYSVSREKKESFPLTVTSAQKNPTAFYLCASSLRGQGADSNQPQHFGDGTRLSIL.

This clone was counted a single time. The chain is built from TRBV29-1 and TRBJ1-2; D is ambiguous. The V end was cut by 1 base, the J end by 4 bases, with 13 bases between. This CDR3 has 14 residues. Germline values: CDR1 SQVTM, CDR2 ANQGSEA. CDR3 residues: CSVEAWESSYGYTF. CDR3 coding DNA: TGCAGCGTTGAAGCATGGGAGTCAAGCTATGGCTACACCTTC. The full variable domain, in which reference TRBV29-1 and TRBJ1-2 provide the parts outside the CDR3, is SAVISQKPSRDICQRGTSLTIQCQVDSQVTMMFWYRQQPGQSLTLIATANQGSEATYESGFVIDKFPISRPNLTFSTLTVSNMSPEDSSIYLCSVEAWESSYGYTFGSGTRLTVV.

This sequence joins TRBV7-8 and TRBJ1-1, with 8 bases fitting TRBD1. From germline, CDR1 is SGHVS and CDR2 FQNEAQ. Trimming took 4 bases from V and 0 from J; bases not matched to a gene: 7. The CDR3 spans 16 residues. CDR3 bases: TGTGCCAGCAGCTCGACAGGGGTTGGAATGAACACTGAAGCTTTCTTT. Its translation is CASSSTGVGMNTEAFF.

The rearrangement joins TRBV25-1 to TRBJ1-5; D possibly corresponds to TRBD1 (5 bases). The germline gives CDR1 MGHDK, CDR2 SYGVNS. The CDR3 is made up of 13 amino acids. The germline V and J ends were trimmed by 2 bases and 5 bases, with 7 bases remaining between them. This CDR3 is CASSEGGDQPQHF. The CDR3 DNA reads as TGTGCCAGCAGTGAAGGGGGGGATCAGCCCCAGCATTTT.

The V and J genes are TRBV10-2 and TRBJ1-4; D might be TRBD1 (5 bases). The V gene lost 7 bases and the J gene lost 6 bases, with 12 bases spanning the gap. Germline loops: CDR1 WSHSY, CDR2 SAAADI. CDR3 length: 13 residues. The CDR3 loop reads CASTRQPDEKLFF. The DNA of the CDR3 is TGCGCCAGCACACGACAGCCCGATGAAAAACTGTTTTTT.

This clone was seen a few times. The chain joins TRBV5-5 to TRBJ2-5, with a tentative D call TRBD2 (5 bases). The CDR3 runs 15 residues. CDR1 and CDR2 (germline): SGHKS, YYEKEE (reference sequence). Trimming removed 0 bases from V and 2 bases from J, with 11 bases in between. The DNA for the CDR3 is TGTGCCAGCAGCTTGGCATCACTAGAACAAGAGACCCAGTACTTC. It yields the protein CASSLASLEQETQYF.

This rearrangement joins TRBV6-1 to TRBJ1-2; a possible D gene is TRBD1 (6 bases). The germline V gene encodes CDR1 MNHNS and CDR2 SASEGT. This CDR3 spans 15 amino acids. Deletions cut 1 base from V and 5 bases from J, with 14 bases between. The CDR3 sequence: CASSEGGRGVYGYTF. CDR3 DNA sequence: TGTGCCAGCAGTGAAGGCGGCAGGGGAGTATATGGCTACACCTTC.

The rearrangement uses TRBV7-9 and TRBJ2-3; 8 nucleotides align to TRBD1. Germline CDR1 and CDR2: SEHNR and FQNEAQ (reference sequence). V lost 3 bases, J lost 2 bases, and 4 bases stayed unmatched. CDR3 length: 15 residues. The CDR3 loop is CASSLEGQVTDTQYF. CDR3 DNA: TGTGCCAGCAGCTTGGAGGGACAGGTCACAGATACGCAGTATTTT.

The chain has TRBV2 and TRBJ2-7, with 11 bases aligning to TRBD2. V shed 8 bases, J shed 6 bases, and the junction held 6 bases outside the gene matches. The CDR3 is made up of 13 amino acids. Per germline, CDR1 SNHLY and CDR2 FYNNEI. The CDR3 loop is CASAETSGSEQYF. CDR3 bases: TGTGCCAGCGCCGAAACTAGCGGGAGCGAGCAGTACTTC.

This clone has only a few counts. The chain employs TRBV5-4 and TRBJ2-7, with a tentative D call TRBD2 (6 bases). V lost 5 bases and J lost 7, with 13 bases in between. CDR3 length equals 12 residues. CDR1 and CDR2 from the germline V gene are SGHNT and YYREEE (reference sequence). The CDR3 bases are TGTGCCAGCAGGCGGGACTTGGGGGAGCAGTACTTC. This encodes CASRRDLGEQYF. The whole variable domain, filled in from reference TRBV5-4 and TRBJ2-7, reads ETGVTQSPTHLIKTRGQQVTLRCSSQSGHNTVSWYQQALGQGPQFIFQYYREEENGRGNFPPRFSGLQFPNYSSELNVNALELDDSALYLCASRRDLGEQYFGPGTRLTVT.

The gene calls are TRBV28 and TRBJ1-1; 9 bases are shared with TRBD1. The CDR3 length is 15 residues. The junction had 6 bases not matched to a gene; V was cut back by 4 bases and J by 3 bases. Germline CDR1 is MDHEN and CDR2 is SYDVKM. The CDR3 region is CASSSRQGGDTEAFF. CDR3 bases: TGTGCCAGCAGTTCCCGACAGGGGGGGGACACTGAAGCTTTCTTT.